The 20 T cell receptor beta chains listed next were all sequenced from one sample in a study of radiation and T cells in renal cell carcinoma. The time point is: blood 4 weeks post-SBRT, at nephrectomy. This sample's treatment: 15 Gy SBRT to primary tumor, nephrectomy 4 weeks later. Profiling relied on immunoSEQ multiplex PCR, and the TCRdb table lists in-frame clones only, not all of them. The table has some 44,000 clones, around four fifths seen once. The source material was blood, sampled from a patient whose treatment included radiotherapy and nephrectomy. The receptors shown here come from a woman aged 70-85 years with renal cell carcinoma.

The chain links TRBV6-1 to TRBJ2-5; TRBD2 matches at 12 bases. Germline values: CDR1 MNHNS, CDR2 SASEGT. This CDR3 region has 16 residues. The ends lost 1 base at V and 5 bases at J; junction bases unmatched: 5. The CDR3 DNA reads TGTGCCAGCAGTGAAGGCCTAGCGGGAGGGTGGGAGACCCAGTACTTC. Translating it yields CASSEGLAGGWETQYF.

The rearrangement uses TRBV5-1 and TRBJ2-1; the match to TRBD1 covers 7 bases. CDR3 size: 17 residues. The V and J ends lost 0 bases and 6 bases, in that order; junction bases with no gene match: 12. The germline V gene encodes CDR1 SGHRS and CDR2 YFSETQ. Here the CDR3 reads CASSLAPAGQVTNEQFF. CDR3 nucleotides: TGCGCCAGCAGCTTGGCCCCAGCAGGACAGGTGACCAATGAGCAGTTCTTC.

Worth noting for this clone: Other DNA sequences within the sample encode an identical CDR3. The chain joins TRBV5-1 to TRBJ2-7; D possibly matches TRBD1 or TRBD2 (5 bases each). The V and J ends lost 4 bases and 2 bases respectively, with 10 bases between them. The CDR3 consists of 13 residues. CDR1 SGHRS and CDR2 YFSETQ come from the germline V gene. The CDR3 DNA follows: TGCGCCAGCAGCCGGGACGGAACCTACGAGCAGTACTTC. Translating it yields CASSRDGTYEQYF.

The rearrangement links TRBV6-5 to TRBJ1-5; D gene unclear. CDR3 length equals 14 residues. Germline CDR1 reads MNHEY; CDR2 reads SVGAGI. Trimming stripped 0 bases from V and 8 bases from J, with 11 bases between. DNA of the CDR3: TGTGCCAGCAGTTACTCGGGTGTTCGGGAGCCCCAGCATTTT. It translates to CASSYSGVREPQHF.

The V gene is TRBV9, the J gene TRBJ1-6; D is unclear. Germline-derived CDR1 and CDR2 are SGDLS and YYNGEE. Trimming pared 0 bases from V and 12 bases from J, leaving 13 bases between. This CDR3 has 14 residues. CDR3 bases: TGTGCCAGCAGCGTAGCCAGTAACGATTTACCCCTCCACTTT. It codes for CASSVASNDLPLHF.

The chain uses TRBV7-3 and TRBJ2-1; TRBD2 might be the D (7 bases). This CDR3 comprises 17 residues. Germline loops: CDR1 SGHTA, CDR2 FQGTGA. The ends were cut back, 1 base at V and 0 bases at J, with 13 bases in the middle. The CDR3 nucleotides read TGTGCCAGCAGCTTAAGCGGCGGGGGCAGCTCCTACAATGAGCAGTTCTTC. This translates into CASSLSGGGSSYNEQFF. The full variable domain, rest sourced from reference TRBV7-3 and TRBJ2-1, is GAGVSQTPSNKVTEKGKYVELRCDPISGHTALYWYRQSLGQGPEFLIYFQGTGAADDSGLPNDRFFAVRPEGSVSTLKIQRTERGDSAVYLCASSLSGGGSSYNEQFFGPGTRLTVL.

The genes are TRBV29-1 and TRBJ2-1; possibly TRBD2 for D (5 bases). V was pared by 4 bases and J by 13 bases, with 14 bases between. CDR3 size: 11 residues. Per the germline V gene, CDR1 is SQVTM and CDR2 is ANQGSEA. CDR3 nucleotide sequence: TGCAGCGTTGTTGTATTTAGCGAACAGTTCTTC. This sequence encodes CSVVVFSEQFF.

This chain connects TRBV4-2 to TRBJ1-2; no reliable D call. This CDR3 is 15 amino acids long. Trimming pared 0 bases from V and 4 bases from J, leaving 12 bases between. CDR1 and CDR2 (germline): LGHNA, YNFKEQ. CDR3 bases: TGTGCCAGCAGCCAAGATCAGGCACAGAGCTATGGCTACACCTTC. Amino acids: CASSQDQAQSYGYTF.

V is TRBV5-4 and J is TRBJ2-1; D might be TRBD2 (6 bases). V gave up 0 bases and J gave up 4 bases, with 11 bases separating them. The CDR3 is 15 amino acids. CDR1 is SGHNT, CDR2 YYREEE, per germline (reference sequence). The chain's CDR3 is CASSLAASVYNEQFF. The CDR3 region has the DNA TGTGCCAGCAGCTTGGCCGCTAGCGTATACAATGAGCAGTTCTTC.

This clone occurred once. CDR3 in DNA: TGTGCCAGTAGTCAAGCAGGGGCCTACGAGCAGTACTTC. It yields the protein CASSQAGAYEQYF. The V gene is TRBV19, the J gene TRBJ2-7, with D possibly matching TRBD1 (6 bases). Trimming shortened V by 5 bases and J by 2 bases, and 10 bases separated the two germline ends. This CDR3 has 13 residues. Germline values: CDR1 LNHDA, CDR2 SQIVND (reference sequence).

This chain connects TRBV6-1 to TRBJ2-7; 11 nucleotides line up with TRBD2. V shed 2 bases, J shed 3 bases, and the junction held 3 bases outside the gene matches. This CDR3 comprises 15 residues. Germline CDR1 MNHNS, CDR2 SASEGT. The CDR3 bases are TGTGCCAGCAGTGAAAAACTAGCGGGAGTCTACGAGCAGTACTTC. Translation gives CASSEKLAGVYEQYF.

The chain uses TRBV5-3 and TRBJ1-5; possible D gene TRBD1, 6 bases. Being an ORF, TRBV5-3 has a function that is uncertain. This CDR3 has 15 residues. Trimming took off 3 bases at V and 2 bases at J, with 12 bases between the two ends. In DNA, the CDR3 is TGTGCCAGAAGCTACGTCCAGGGGTGCAATCAGCCCCAGCATTTT. It yields the protein CARSYVQGCNQPQHF.

The rearrangement uses TRBV5-5 and TRBJ1-4; 7 nucleotides line up with TRBD1. Per the germline V gene, CDR1 is SGHKS and CDR2 is YYEKEE (reference sequence). The CDR3 loop spans 17 amino acids. The V gene end was trimmed by 0 bases and the J gene end by 1 base; junction bases not matched to a gene: 6. This chain's CDR3 is CASSLDRGVGTNEKLFF. In nucleotides, the CDR3 is TGTGCCAGCAGCTTGGACAGGGGAGTCGGAACTAATGAAAAACTGTTTTTT.

This clone was counted once. This rearrangement joins TRBV5-1 to TRBJ1-5, with a possible D match to TRBD1 (6 bases). The V gene's germline CDR1 is SGHRS and CDR2 YFSETQ. Trimming cost V 0 bases and J 5 bases, with 12 bases left between them. The CDR3 is 15 amino acids. CDR3 sequence: CASSLGPQGDQPQHF. The DNA of the CDR3 is TGCGCCAGCAGCTTGGGGCCACAGGGAGATCAGCCCCAGCATTTT.

This sequence joins TRBV5-5 and TRBJ1-5; perhaps TRBD1 as D (5 bases). The CDR3 has 16 residues. The germline gives CDR1 SGHKS, CDR2 YYEKEE (reference sequence). V was clipped by 5 bases and J by 0 bases, with 15 bases between them. This chain's CDR3 is CASSLLGGNSNQPQHF. CDR3 DNA sequence: TGTGCCAGCAGTCTCCTGGGGGGTAATAGCAATCAGCCCCAGCATTTT.

The genes are TRBV30 and TRBJ1-3; D unresolved. This CDR3 has 13 residues. Germline V gene data show CDR1 as GTSNPN and CDR2 as SVGIG (reference sequence). V gave up 5 bases and J gave up 4 bases, with 12 bases separating them. The CDR3 DNA sequence: TGTGCCTGGGATACTATGGCCGGAAACACCATATATTTT. Its protein product is CAWDTMAGNTIYF.

The chain is built from TRBV30 and TRBJ1-1, with 7 bases fitting TRBD1. Germline values: CDR1 GTSNPN, CDR2 SVGIG (reference sequence). The CDR3 is made up of 15 amino acids. The V and J ends lost 3 bases and 2 bases, in that order; junction bases with no gene match: 9. CDR3 protein: CAWRAGTAINTEAFF. CDR3 nucleotides: TGTGCCTGGAGGGCCGGGACAGCTATAAACACTGAAGCTTTCTTT.

This chain joins TRBV5-1 and TRBJ2-7, with D possibly called TRBD1 or TRBD2 (5 bases each). The CDR3 sequence is 16 residues long. The germline V gene encodes CDR1 SGHRS and CDR2 YFSETQ. Deletions cut 4 bases from V and 3 bases from J, with 20 bases between. The CDR3 loop is CASSPGMAAGGYEQYF. The DNA of the CDR3 is TGCGCCAGCAGCCCCGGCATGGCGGCTGGGGGCTACGAGCAGTACTTC.

The chain carries TRBV7-9 and TRBJ2-5; D unresolved. Germline CDR1 is SEHNR and CDR2 is FQNEAQ (reference sequence). The CDR3 loop spans 12 amino acids. V was clipped by 2 bases and J by 3 bases, with 4 bases between them. The CDR3, as DNA: TGTGCCAGCAGCTTAATGAAAGAGACCCAGTACTTC. This translates into CASSLMKETQYF.

V gene TRBV19 combines with J gene TRBJ2-1; D gene uncertain. Trimming pared 4 bases from V and 7 bases from J, leaving 11 bases between. Germline V gene sequence: CDR1 LNHDA, CDR2 SQIVND (reference sequence). The CDR3 runs 13 residues. CDR3 protein: CASSTHLRNEQFF. CDR3 DNA: TGTGCCAGTAGTACACACCTTCGGAATGAGCAGTTCTTC.